The entry below gives a single TCR beta chain sequence along with its context. Its antigen specificity is not known. No clone much larger than this one lies a single base away; base qualities are absent. Only healthy Caucasian donors were included. The twin cohort consisted of three pairs of female monozygotic twins, all aged about 18 to 30 years. CD4+ and CD8+ T cell populations were isolated with positive isolation kits from Invitrogen. This sample stems from a study of identical twins (dated by TCRdb to 2016 to 2017). About the investigation overall: The study deep-sequenced TCR alpha and beta repertoires from monozygotic twins, unrelated adults of various ages and cord blood to test whether fetal clonotypes persist. To rule out contamination, the twin experiments were replicated at different times with different library preparation protocols. Broad study findings and their caveats: Invariant T cells such as MAIT and iNKT could partly confound zero-insertion analyses, though diverse VJ usage argued against this for most clonotypes. Because the same donors could not be followed over many years, the conclusions depended on cross-sectional statistical analysis. In monozygotic twins, recombination models systematically underestimated out-of-frame TCR alpha sharing, but the models matched the sharing seen between unrelated individuals. Excess twin sharing in beta out-of-frame sequences was weaker because fewer shared sequences lowered the signal-to-noise ratio. Compared with coincidental sharing between unrelated individuals, an excess of low generation-probability sequences was observed among out-of-frame TCR alpha sequences shared between twins. Fewer insertions were carried by abundant cord blood beta clonotypes; a weaker similar trend was observed in young adult naive repertoires, while no such trend was observed in memory repertoires.

The CDR3, cysteine through phenylalanine, is 18 amino acids long. Here the CDR3 DNA is all that survives: 54 bases in frame from base 1. Libraries were prepared through 5' RACE. TCRdb shows the sequencer as Illumina HiSeq 2000. Template switching introduced a universal primer binding site; the final cDNA contained a unique molecular identifier, enabling accurate counting of TCR cDNA molecules. Specific primers in the conserved constant-segment region were used to synthesize first-strand cDNA for the TCR alpha and beta chains. To control for contamination, every cDNA library carried two barcodes: a SMART-Mk sample barcode plus Illumina barcodes. Two successive PCR steps introduced TruSeq adapter sequences along with Illumina sample barcodes. The Illumina HiSeq platform was used with custom primers to sequence TCR alpha and beta cDNA libraries. Concerning the study's data processing: Unique molecular identifiers were extracted from raw reads with MiGEC, and CDR3 positions were determined with MiXCR. For each individual, recombination models were inferred using an EM algorithm with the repgenHMM and IGoR tools. Shared clonotypes were analyzed with the tcR package in R, and sharing was normalized by the product of cloneset sizes. To study raw recombination without the effects of thymic and clonal selection, out-of-frame nonproductive sequences were analyzed. TCRdb trimmed public reads at Q25 via fastp, called clones via MiXCR and kept in-frame beta chains. Records with the same CDR3 protein are collapsed into one entry carrying the most frequent genes and DNA. These V and J calls rely on TCRdb rather than the paper's analysis. The sample has 400,000 to 550,000 distinct CDR3 sequences on record, about 20% of them singletons. The leading ten clones occupy roughly 0.9% of the sample.

The same data also went into a second study, on T cells expressing NK-cell markers. As that second study puts it: Seven to nine donors provided sorted CD3+CD56+NKG2C+, CD3+CD56+NKG2C- and CD3+CD56-NKG2C+ T-cell subsets, whose TCR beta-chain repertoires were profiled. Among the eight sequenced donors, only one was HCMV-seronegative, while the other seven were HCMV-seropositive. In several experiments an anti-gammadeltaTCR antibody was added to restrict sorting to alphabetaTCR-expressing T cells. In several donors, the dominant CD3+CD56+NKG2C+ clonotypes were found to rank among the top 10 CD8+ clonotypes and to make up roughly 1.0-7.0% of CD8+ T cells. Those dominant clonotypes were again the most abundant among CD3+CD56-NKG2C+ cells in four donors, at roughly 25-65%. Whether the expanded NKG2C-expressing T cell clones were specific for HCMV antigens was left unclear. The study sequenced eight donors, all healthy volunteers chosen at random: three men and five women. To determine HCMV serostatus, a commercial ELISA kit was used to detect HCMV-specific IgG in serum. MIGEC handled demultiplexing of the reads and grouping by UMI, while MiTCR was used to assemble and quantify clonotypes. Only TCR cDNA sequences supported by at least two reads were kept to exclude erroneous sequences. The tcR package was used for downstream repertoire analysis, and clonotypes were matched across fractions by CDR3 nucleotide sequence plus V segment. VDJmatch was used to annotate antigen specificity against VDJdb, with one amino acid substitution in CDR3 allowed.

This sequence was found in a young woman in good health. The specimen sequenced was CD4+ T cells sorted from blood. The chain is assembled from TRBV12-3 or TRBV12-4 and TRBJ2-1, with 8 central nucleotides matching TRBD1. The nucleotides are TGTACCTTCAGTTTAGGGGCAACAGGGGGAAGCTCCTACAATGAGCAGTTCTTC. It translates to CTFSLGATGGSSYNEQFF.